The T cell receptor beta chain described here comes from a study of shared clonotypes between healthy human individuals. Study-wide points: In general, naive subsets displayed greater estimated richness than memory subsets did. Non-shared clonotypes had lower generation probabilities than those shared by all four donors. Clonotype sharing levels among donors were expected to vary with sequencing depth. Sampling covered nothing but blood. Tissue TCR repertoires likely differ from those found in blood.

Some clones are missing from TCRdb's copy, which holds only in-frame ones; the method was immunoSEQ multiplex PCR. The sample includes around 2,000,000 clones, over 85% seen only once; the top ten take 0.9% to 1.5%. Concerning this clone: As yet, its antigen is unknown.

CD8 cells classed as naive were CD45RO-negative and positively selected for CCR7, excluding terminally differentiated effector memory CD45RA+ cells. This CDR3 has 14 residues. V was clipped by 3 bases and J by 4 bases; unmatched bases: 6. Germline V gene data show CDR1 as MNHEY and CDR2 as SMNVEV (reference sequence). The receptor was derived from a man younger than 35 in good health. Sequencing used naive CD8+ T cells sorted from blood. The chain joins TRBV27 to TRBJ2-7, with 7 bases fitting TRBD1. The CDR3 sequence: CASSFSGQSYEQYF. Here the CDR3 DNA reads TGTGCCAGCAGTTTCTCGGGACAGAGTTACGAGCAGTACTTC.